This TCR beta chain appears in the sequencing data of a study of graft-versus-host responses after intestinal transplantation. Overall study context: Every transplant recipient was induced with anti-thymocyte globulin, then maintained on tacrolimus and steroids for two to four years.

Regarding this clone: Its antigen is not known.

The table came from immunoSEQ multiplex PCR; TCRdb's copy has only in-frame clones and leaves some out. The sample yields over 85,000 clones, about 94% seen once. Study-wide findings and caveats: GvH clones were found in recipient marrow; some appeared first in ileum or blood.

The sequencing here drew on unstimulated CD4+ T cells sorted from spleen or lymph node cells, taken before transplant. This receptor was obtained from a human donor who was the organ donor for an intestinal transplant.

The CDR3 loop is CASSLVIDRVVQTQYF. The CDR3 DNA sequence: TGTGCCAGCAGCCTAGTTATAGACAGGGTTGTTCAGACCCAGTACTTC. The rearrangement links TRBV13 to TRBJ2-5, with TRBD1 matching over 7 bases. The J segment lost 6 bases and the V segment lost 5 bases, leaving 15 bases of the junction unmatched. This CDR3 spans 16 amino acids. Germline V gives CDR1 PRHDT, CDR2 FYEKMQ (reference sequence).